The T cell receptor beta chain under discussion was sequenced for a study of Ad26.COV2.S vaccination and SARS-CoV-2 variants. TCRdb keeps only in-frame clones here, not all; method: immunoSEQ multiplex PCR. The sample holds approximately 350,000 clones, roughly 91% seen once. Treatment indicated: 15 to 20 received Ad26.COV2.S at low or high dose, single or two shots; several received placebo; per-sample allocation not given. On day 63 after the first injection, vaccine and placebo recipients gave samples. V was shortened by 2 bases and J by 5 bases, with 9 bases between the two germline ends. The CDR3 is 13 residues long. Germline lookup yields CDR1 SEHNR and CDR2 FQNEAQ (reference sequence).

The TCR originated in a person aged 18 to 59 who received the Ad26.COV2.S COVID-19 vaccine or a placebo. Sequenced material: peripheral blood, taken in a trial of Ad26.COV2.S vaccine versus placebo. The chain combines TRBV7-9 with TRBJ2-5, with D maybe TRBD2 (6 bases). CDR3 sequence reads: CASSLRGRETQYF. CDR3 nucleotides: TGTGCCAGCAGCTTAAGAGGGAGGGAGACCCAGTACTTC.